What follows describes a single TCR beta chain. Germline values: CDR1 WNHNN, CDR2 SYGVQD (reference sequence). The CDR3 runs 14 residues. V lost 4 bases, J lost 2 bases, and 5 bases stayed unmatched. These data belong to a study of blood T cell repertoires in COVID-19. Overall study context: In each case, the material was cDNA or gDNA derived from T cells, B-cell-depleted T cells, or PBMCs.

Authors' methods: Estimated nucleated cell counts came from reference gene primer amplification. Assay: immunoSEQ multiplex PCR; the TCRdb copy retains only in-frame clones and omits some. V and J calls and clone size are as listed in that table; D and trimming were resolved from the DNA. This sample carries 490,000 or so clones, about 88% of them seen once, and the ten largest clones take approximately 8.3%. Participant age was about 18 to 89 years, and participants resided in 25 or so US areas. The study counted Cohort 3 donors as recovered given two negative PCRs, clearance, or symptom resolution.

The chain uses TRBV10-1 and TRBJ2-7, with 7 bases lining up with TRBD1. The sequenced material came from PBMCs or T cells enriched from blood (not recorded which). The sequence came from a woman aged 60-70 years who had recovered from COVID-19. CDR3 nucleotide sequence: TGCGCCAGCAGTGCAACCGGGACAGCCTACGAGCAGTACTTC. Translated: CASSATGTAYEQYF.